These 29 T cell receptor beta chains share one sample of origin, sequenced in a study of cytomegalovirus exposure and HLA in healthy donors. The PCR made use of 60 Vbeta and 13 Jbeta primers. Clones were read by immunoSEQ multiplex PCR, and TCRdb kept only the in-frame ones, dropping some. The data show about 98,000 clones, over 65% seen once. Material: PBMCs. All receptors come from a male donor in good health and CMV-seronegative.

The chain combines TRBV27 with TRBJ1-1; possibly TRBD1 for D (6 bases). Germline CDR1 reads MNHEY; CDR2 reads SMNVEV (reference sequence). The CDR3 consists of 14 residues. The ends were cut back, 3 bases at V and 4 bases at J, with 12 bases in the middle. The CDR3 coding sequence is TGTGCCAGCAGTTTTTGGGGGGGCGGCACTGAAGCTTTCTTT. Translated, it gives CASSFWGGGTEAFF.

This clone appeared a few times. This sequence joins TRBV28 and TRBJ2-5, with 7 positions matching TRBD1. CDR3 length: 13 residues. CDR1 and CDR2 from the germline V gene are MDHEN and SYDVKM. With V trimmed by 4 bases and J by 9 bases, 8 bases remained unmatched. The CDR3 DNA is TGTGCCAGCAGTTGGCTGGCTACAGGGGCCCAGTACTTC. Protein product: CASSWLATGAQYF.

The chain carries TRBV27 and TRBJ2-1, with a tentative D call TRBD2 (5 bases). From germline, CDR1 is MNHEY and CDR2 SMNVEV (reference sequence). CDR3 length: 15 amino acids. Trimming stripped 5 bases from V and 8 bases from J, with 19 bases between. The CDR3: CASSRLARGPDEQFF. The CDR3 nucleotides read TGTGCCAGCAGTCGCCTTGCGAGAGGGCCGGATGAGCAGTTCTTC.

CDR3 nucleotide sequence: TGTGCCAGCACCAAAACAGGGTGGTATGGCTACACCTTC. This translates into CASTKTGWYGYTF. This chain joins TRBV6-5 and TRBJ1-2; tentative D call: TRBD1 (6 bases). Between the trimmed V and J ends, which lost 7 bases and 5 bases, there was a span of 14 bases. CDR3 size: 13 residues. Germline V gene lookup returns CDR1 MNHEY and CDR2 SVGAGI.

This chain joins TRBV12-5 and TRBJ1-1; D possibly corresponds to TRBD1 (5 bases). CDR3 length: 12 amino acids. CDR1 is LGHNT and CDR2 is FRNRAP in the germline V gene. V was pared by 4 bases and J by 11 bases, with 14 bases between. CDR3 loop: CASGYSGFSAFF. CDR3 bases: TGTGCTAGTGGTTATTCAGGGTTCTCTGCTTTCTTT.

This CDR3 reads CASSLRWTGGFESHEQFF. The CDR3 region has the DNA TGTGCCAGCAGCTTACGATGGACAGGGGGCTTCGAATCTCATGAGCAGTTCTTC. The chain has TRBV7-8 and TRBJ2-1, with 11 bases aligning to TRBD1. The V and J ends lost 2 bases and 8 bases, in that order; junction bases with no gene match: 14. CDR3 size: 18 residues. Germline values: CDR1 SGHVS, CDR2 FQNEAQ.

V is TRBV7-2 and J is TRBJ2-5; 12 bases agree with TRBD2. The CDR3 runs to 16 residues. Germline V gives CDR1 SGHTA, CDR2 FQGNSA. The V segment lost 3 bases and the J segment 4 bases; nucleotides outside the gene matches: 6. This CDR3 reads CASSLSSGRAGETQYF. The CDR3, as DNA: TGTGCCAGCAGCTTGTCTAGCGGGAGGGCCGGAGAGACCCAGTACTTC. Full variable domain (outside the CDR3, taken from reference TRBV7-2 and TRBJ2-5): GAGVSQSPSNKVTEKGKDVELRCDPISGHTALYWYRQSLGQGLEFLIYFQGNSAPDKSGLPSDRFSAERTGGSVSTLTIQRTQQEDSAVYLCASSLSSGRAGETQYFGPGTRLLVL.

This clone was detected once. This chain uses TRBV2 with TRBJ2-3; weak D call: TRBD1 (6 bases). Per germline, CDR1 SNHLY and CDR2 FYNNEI. CDR3 length equals 12 residues. Trimming stripped 9 bases from V and 2 bases from J, with 9 bases between. This CDR3 is CASSGDTDTQYF. The CDR3, as DNA: TGTGCCAGTTCAGGGGACACAGATACGCAGTATTTT. The full variable domain, its missing parts supplied by reference TRBV2 and TRBJ2-3, is EPEVTQTPSHQVTQMGQEVILRCVPISNHLYFYWYRQILGQKVEFLVSFYNNEISEKSEIFDDQFSVERPDGSNFTLKIRSTKLEDSAMYFCASSGDTDTQYFGPGTRLTVL.

The chain links TRBV29-1 to TRBJ2-7; 9 positions match TRBD2. This CDR3 comprises 15 residues. The junction had 7 bases not matched to a gene; V was cut back by 4 bases and J by 0 bases. Germline V gene sequence: CDR1 SQVTM, CDR2 ANQGSEA. CDR3 in amino acids: CSVGGTSSNSYEQYF. The CDR3, as DNA: TGCAGCGTTGGGGGGACTAGCTCAAACTCCTACGAGCAGTACTTC.

The rearrangement links TRBV29-1 to TRBJ1-1, with D possibly matching TRBD1 (6 bases). Trimming shortened V by 6 bases and J by 1 base, and 12 bases separated the two germline ends. CDR3 length equals 13 residues. CDR1 is SQVTM and CDR2 is ANQGSEA in the germline V gene. In nucleotides, the CDR3 is TGCAGCGTCGGGACACCCAGGAACACTGAAGCTTTCTTT. It encodes CSVGTPRNTEAFF.

The V gene is TRBV4-3, the J gene TRBJ1-2; possible D gene TRBD1, 5 bases. The CDR3 covers 16 residues. Trimming stripped 4 bases from V and 2 bases from J, with 17 bases between. Looked up from germline, CDR1 is LGHNA and CDR2 is YSLEER. The CDR3: CASSRYWRGVNYGYTF. CDR3 DNA sequence: TGCGCCAGCAGCCGCTACTGGAGGGGAGTCAACTATGGCTACACCTTC.

V gene TRBV4-1 combines with J gene TRBJ1-1; 7 bases match TRBD1. After removal of 4 bases from V and 5 bases from J, the junction contained 7 bases not matched to a gene. The CDR3 is made up of 14 amino acids. From germline, CDR1 is MGHRA and CDR2 YSYEKL. CDR3 protein: CASSPRQGWTEAFF. The DNA for the CDR3 is TGCGCCAGCAGCCCGCGACAGGGTTGGACTGAAGCTTTCTTT.

The V and J genes are TRBV28 and TRBJ1-2; D perhaps matches TRBD1 (6 bases). Germline V gives CDR1 MDHEN, CDR2 SYDVKM. The V gene lost 6 bases and the J gene lost 8 bases, with 16 bases spanning the gap. CDR3 length: 13 amino acids. The chain's CDR3 is CASRINRVWGYTF. CDR3 nucleotide sequence: TGTGCCAGCAGGATAAACAGGGTATGGGGCTACACCTTC.

The gene calls are TRBV5-1 and TRBJ2-2, with D unresolved. The CDR3 contains 12 residues. Between the trimmed V and J ends, which lost 6 bases and 8 bases, there was a span of 11 bases. Germline-derived CDR1 and CDR2 are SGHRS and YFSETQ. The CDR3 loop reads CASNEVVGELFF. The CDR3 DNA sequence: TGCGCCAGCAATGAGGTAGTGGGGGAGCTGTTTTTT.

The V call is TRBV6-6, the J call TRBJ1-5; D unclear. Trimming left V 6 bases short and J 0 bases short, with 9 bases between. There are 14 residues in the CDR3. Germline assignment: CDR1 MNHNY and CDR2 SVGAGI (reference sequence). The CDR3 sequence is CASRAGDSNQPQHF. The DNA for the CDR3 is TGTGCCAGCAGGGCCGGAGATAGCAATCAGCCCCAGCATTTT.

The J gene is TRBJ2-3, the V gene TRBV5-4, with 10 bases fitting TRBD2. V lost 0 bases and J lost 8; bases outside the gene matches: 12. The CDR3 has 17 residues. In germline, CDR1 is SGHNT, CDR2 YYREEE (reference sequence). In DNA form, the CDR3 reads TGTGCCAGCAGCTTGGCCGGGAGCGGGAGGGCTGTGGGTACGCAGTATTTT. Amino acids: CASSLAGSGRAVGTQYF. The whole variable domain, remainder taken from reference TRBV5-4 and TRBJ2-3, is ETGVTQSPTHLIKTRGQQVTLRCSSQSGHNTVSWYQQALGQGPQFIFQYYREEENGRGNFPPRFSGLQFPNYSSELNVNALELDDSALYLCASSLAGSGRAVGTQYFGPGTRLTVL.

The V and J genes are TRBV9 and TRBJ2-7, with D perhaps matching TRBD2 (7 bases). Germline loops: CDR1 SGDLS, CDR2 YYNGEE. The V gene lost 3 bases and the J gene lost 1 base, with 11 bases spanning the gap. This CDR3 has 14 residues. The CDR3 region is CASSAGGLSYEQYF. The CDR3 DNA is TGTGCCAGCAGCGCCGGGGGGCTGTCCTACGAGCAGTACTTC.

The gene calls are TRBV5-6 and TRBJ1-2, with TRBD1 matching 7 bases. Germline CDR1 and CDR2: SGHDT and YYEEEE. J gave up 5 bases and V 3 bases, and 7 bases lay outside the gene matches. The CDR3 length is 14 residues. The CDR3 here is CASSSPGTAYGYTF. The DNA of the CDR3 is TGTGCCAGCAGCTCCCCCGGGACAGCTTATGGCTACACCTTC.

For the CDR3, the DNA is TGTGCCAGCAGCTCCCGGTTGGGACTAGCGGGAGTAGATGAGCAGTTCTTC. Its translation is CASSSRLGLAGVDEQFF. This chain links TRBV9 with TRBJ2-1; 14 bases map to TRBD2. The CDR3 is 17 amino acids. The J segment lost 8 bases and the V segment lost 4 bases, leaving 11 bases of the junction unmatched. Germline V gene sequence: CDR1 SGDLS, CDR2 YYNGEE.

V is TRBV5-6 and J is TRBJ2-5, with 11 bases identical to TRBD1. Germline-derived CDR1 and CDR2 are SGHDT and YYEEEE. The length of the CDR3 is 14 residues. The V gene end was trimmed by 4 bases and the J gene end by 4 bases; junction bases not matched to a gene: 3. The CDR3 DNA is TGTGCCAGCAGCGGACAGGGGGCCAGAGAGACCCAGTACTTC. Amino acid sequence: CASSGQGARETQYF. Full variable domain (rest looked up from reference TRBV5-6 and TRBJ2-5): DAGVTQSPTHLIKTRGQQVTLRCSPKSGHDTVSWYQQALGQGPQFIFQYYEEEERQRGNFPDRFSGHQFPNYSSELNVNALLLGDSALYLCASSGQGARETQYFGPGTRLLVL.

The gene calls are TRBV7-6 and TRBJ2-1; 12 bases align to TRBD2. After removal of 11 bases from V and 7 bases from J, the junction contained 9 bases not matched to a gene. Germline assignment: CDR1 SGHVS and CDR2 FNYEAQ. The CDR3 spans 14 residues. CDR3 sequence (DNA): TGTGCCGTCGGAGGTACTAGCGGGAGGAATGAGCAGTTCTTC. Translation gives CAVGGTSGRNEQFF.

The chain carries TRBV11-2 and TRBJ2-7; 9 positions agree with TRBD2. The CDR3 is 15 residues long. Germline loops: CDR1 SGHAT, CDR2 FQNNGV. Trimming took 0 bases from V and 4 from J; bases not matched to a gene: 4. The CDR3 DNA is TGTGCCAGCAGCTTAGATCCTAGCGGGACATACGAGCAGTACTTC. This encodes CASSLDPSGTYEQYF. Full variable domain (rest looked up from reference TRBV11-2 and TRBJ2-7): EAGVAQSPRYKIIEKRQSVAFWCNPISGHATLYWYQQILGQGPKLLIQFQNNGVVDDSQLPKDRFSAERLKGVDSTLKIQPAKLEDSAVYLCASSLDPSGTYEQYFGPGTRLTVT.

The rearrangement links TRBV28 to TRBJ1-1; 9 positions match TRBD1. Trimming at V came to 6 bases and at J to 5 bases, leaving 13 bases not matched to a gene. This CDR3 is 16 amino acids long. In germline, CDR1 is MDHEN, CDR2 SYDVKM. The CDR3 is CASRPTGTGTWTEAFF. CDR3 DNA sequence: TGTGCCAGCAGACCCACCGGGACAGGGACGTGGACTGAAGCTTTCTTT. The full variable domain, rest sourced from reference TRBV28 and TRBJ1-1, is DVKVTQSSRYLVKRTGEKVFLECVQDMDHENMFWYRQDPGLGLRLIYFSYDVKMKEKGDIPEGYSVSREKKERFSLILESASTNQTSMYLCASRPTGTGTWTEAFFGQGTRLTVV.

The chain couples TRBV27 to TRBJ2-7; 8 positions match TRBD1. V lost 9 bases, J lost 0 bases, and 10 bases stayed unmatched. The CDR3 consists of 15 residues. Germline CDR1 and CDR2: MNHEY and SMNVEV (reference sequence). CDR3 in amino acids: CASKKQGVNSYEQYF. The CDR3 nucleotides read TGTGCCAGTAAGAAACAGGGGGTGAACTCCTACGAGCAGTACTTC.

This clone was picked up a small number of times. The V and J genes are TRBV9 and TRBJ2-1; tentatively, D is TRBD2 (6 bases). V lost 7 bases and J lost 9, with 20 bases in between. This CDR3 region has 14 residues. Per the germline V gene, CDR1 is SGDLS and CDR2 is YYNGEE. The CDR3 nucleotides are TGTGCCAGCGGGCAGGGAGGTCCTTCTGGTGAGCAGTTCTTC. This codes for CASGQGGPSGEQFF.

V gene TRBV6-5 combines with J gene TRBJ2-5; no definite D call. The DNA end is a closer match to TRBJ2-7, so the J assignment may be wrong. Germline values: CDR1 MNHEY, CDR2 SVGAGI. This CDR3 spans 14 amino acids. CDR3 nucleotide sequence: TGTGCCAGCAGTTACACGTTGACTTCCTACGAGCAGTACTTC. Translation: CASSYTLTSYEQYF.

The rearrangement uses TRBV28 and TRBJ2-7, with D possibly TRBD1 on 6 matching bases. CDR3 length: 17 amino acids. Per germline, CDR1 MDHEN and CDR2 SYDVKM. Deletions cut 6 bases from V and 3 bases from J, with 24 bases between. CDR3: CASSPRRGPPLFYEQYF. The CDR3 DNA sequence: TGTGCCAGCAGCCCCCGCAGGGGACCGCCCCTCTTCTACGAGCAGTACTTC.

V usage is TRBV5-6 and J usage is TRBJ2-5, with 7 bases matching TRBD1. This CDR3 contains 15 residues. The V and J ends lost 4 bases and 5 bases, in that order; junction bases with no gene match: 11. The germline V gene has CDR1 SGHDT and CDR2 YYEEEE. CDR3 sequence (DNA): TGTGCCAGCAGCCCAACGGGACAGCCTGTGGAGACCCAGTACTTC. Translation gives CASSPTGQPVETQYF.

The chain uses TRBV28 and TRBJ2-7; D is unresolved. The CDR3 has 16 amino acids. In germline, CDR1 is MDHEN, CDR2 SYDVKM. Trimming took 4 bases from V and 0 from J, leaving 16 bases between them. For the CDR3, the DNA is TGTGCCAGCAGTTCCCTGAGAGGAACAACCTCCTACGAGCAGTACTTC. This translates into CASSSLRGTTSYEQYF.